These 32 T cell receptor beta chains share one sample of origin, sequenced in a study of cytomegalovirus exposure and HLA in healthy donors listed by TCRdb under 2017. The library was made by the immunoSEQ multiplex PCR assay. A mixture of 60 forward primers for TCR Vbeta segments and 13 reverse primers for TCR Jbeta segments was used in the multiplex PCR. TCRdb's version of the immuneACCESS table is confined to in-frame rearrangements and falls short of the full clone set. An unresolved V gene accounts for under half of the shortfall where checked; the remainder is of unknown origin. The sample profile shows about 180,000 clones; roughly 82% of them were found once. The ten largest clones capture about 1.3% of the sample. Sample: PBMCs. Receptors originate from a girl aged 2-15 years in good health and CMV-seropositive.

The chain links TRBV5-4 to TRBJ2-7; 7 bases match TRBD1. Per germline, CDR1 SGHNT and CDR2 YYREEE (reference sequence). V dropped 7 bases and J dropped 4; count of bases not matched to a gene: 14. There are 15 residues in the CDR3. The CDR3 reads CASSLWGGQVYEQYF. DNA of the CDR3: TGTGCCAGCTCGCTCTGGGGCGGACAGGTTTACGAGCAGTACTTC.

The chain has TRBV7-8 and TRBJ2-2, with a weak D call TRBD2 (5 bases). Trimming left V 2 bases short and J 0 bases short, with 19 bases between. The CDR3 has 19 amino acids. CDR1 is SGHVS, CDR2 FQNEAQ, per germline. This CDR3 reads CASSLSSRAARTNTGELFF. In DNA, the CDR3 is TGTGCCAGCAGCTTATCCTCGCGGGCAGCAAGAACGAACACCGGGGAGCTGTTTTTT.

CDR3 protein: CASSSRDRGADTQYF. The CDR3 bases are TGTGCCAGCAGTTCCCGGGACAGGGGAGCAGATACGCAGTATTTT. This rearrangement joins TRBV6-5 to TRBJ2-3, with 10 bases fitting TRBD1. Unmatched junction bases numbered 5, after V lost 4 bases and J lost 4 bases. The CDR3 totals 15 residues. Germline assignment: CDR1 MNHEY and CDR2 SVGAGI.

The V gene is TRBV10-3, the J gene TRBJ2-2; 8 bases match TRBD1. V gave up 6 bases and J gave up 5 bases; unmatched junction bases: 5. Germline V CDR1 and CDR2: ENHRY, SYGVKD. The CDR3 has 14 amino acids. CDR3 amino acids: CAIRPGTGTGELFF. The CDR3, as DNA: TGTGCCATCAGGCCCGGGACAGGAACCGGGGAGCTGTTTTTT.

CDR3: CASSPRQGAVGYTF. DNA of the CDR3: TGTGCCAGTAGTCCAAGACAGGGGGCCGTAGGCTACACCTTC. This chain uses TRBV19 with TRBJ1-2, with TRBD1 matching 10 bases. J gave up 8 bases and V 5 bases, and 8 bases lay outside the gene matches. Germline V lookup: CDR1 LNHDA, CDR2 SQIVND (reference sequence). There are 14 residues in the CDR3.

CDR3 sequence reads: CASSPLSGNTGELFF. The CDR3 coding sequence is TGTGCCAGCAGTCCCCTCTCCGGGAACACCGGGGAGCTGTTTTTT. The V gene is TRBV6-1, the J gene TRBJ2-2; D is uncertain. CDR3 size: 15 residues. Trimming removed 5 bases at V and 1 base at J, with 11 bases between. The germline V gene encodes CDR1 MNHNS and CDR2 SASEGT.

The gene calls are TRBV19 and TRBJ2-3; TRBD2 matches at 7 bases. The germline gives CDR1 LNHDA, CDR2 SQIVND (reference sequence). CDR3 length equals 14 residues. J lost 6 bases, V lost 0 bases, and 3 bases had no gene match. The CDR3 loop reads CASSIDDGRDTQYF. The CDR3 DNA follows: TGTGCCAGTAGTATAGACGACGGGAGGGATACGCAGTATTTT.

This chain joins TRBV29-1 and TRBJ1-1, with TRBD1 matching over 7 bases. The CDR3 is 13 amino acids. J lost 11 bases, V lost 0 bases, and 9 bases had no gene match. Germline CDR1 is SQVTM and CDR2 is ANQGSEA. For the CDR3, the DNA is TGCAGCGTTGAAGATCGGACAGGCCCGTGGGCTTTCTTT. It codes for CSVEDRTGPWAFF.

V and J are TRBV7-2 and TRBJ1-1; no firm D call. The V end lost 3 bases, the J end lost 4 bases, and 15 bases lay between the germline ends. The CDR3 extends over 15 amino acids. Germline CDR1 is SGHTA and CDR2 is FQGNSA. CDR3 sequence: CASSFGSLRPTEAFF. Written as DNA, the CDR3 is TGTGCCAGCAGCTTTGGTAGTCTGAGGCCCACTGAAGCTTTCTTT.

The genes are TRBV7-8 and TRBJ2-1; the match to TRBD2 covers 9 bases. The CDR3 totals 18 residues. V lost 4 bases, J lost 2 bases, and 12 bases stayed unmatched. Germline V lookup: CDR1 SGHVS, CDR2 FQNEAQ. The CDR3 loop reads CASSSIAGAFPTYNEQFF. CDR3 DNA: TGTGCCAGCAGCTCAATAGCGGGAGCCTTTCCAACCTACAATGAGCAGTTCTTC.

V gene TRBV5-8 combines with J gene TRBJ1-5, with 8 bases fitting TRBD1. Germline trimming cut 0 bases from V and 1 base from J; bases unmatched to any gene: 9. This CDR3 has 18 residues. Per germline, CDR1 SGHTS and CDR2 YDEGEE. CDR3 DNA sequence: TGTGCCAGCAGCTTGGCCTTGACAGGGGTGTTGAGCAATCAGCCCCAGCATTTT. It translates to CASSLALTGVLSNQPQHF.

This clone came up once. The rearrangement links TRBV19 to TRBJ2-2, with D possibly TRBD1 on 6 matching bases. Germline assignment: CDR1 LNHDA and CDR2 SQIVND (reference sequence). CDR3 length: 14 residues. Trimming took off 2 bases at V and 7 bases at J, with 11 bases between the two ends. Here the CDR3 reads CASSINRVGGELFF. The CDR3 DNA is TGTGCCAGTAGTATAAACAGGGTTGGCGGGGAGCTGTTTTTT.

The chain employs TRBV7-3 and TRBJ2-5; the match to TRBD2 covers 7 bases. There are 15 residues in the CDR3. J was trimmed by 5 bases and V by 1 base; bases with no gene match: 7. Germline CDR1 is SGHTA and CDR2 is FQGTGA. The CDR3 coding sequence is TGTGCCAGCAGCTTAATGGGAGGGCCAGGGGAGACCCAGTACTTC. Translating it yields CASSLMGGPGETQYF.

The V and J genes are TRBV7-9 and TRBJ1-2, with 7 bases matching TRBD1. Germline-derived CDR1 and CDR2 are SEHNR and FQNEAQ (reference sequence). The CDR3 has 16 residues. V gave up 2 bases and J gave up 3 bases; unmatched junction bases: 9. This chain's CDR3 is CASSLYSPQGDYGYTF. The CDR3 bases are TGTGCCAGCAGCTTATATTCCCCTCAGGGGGACTATGGCTACACCTTC.

This clone showed up just a few times. The rearrangement links TRBV27 to TRBJ1-1; D perhaps matches TRBD1 (5 bases). V lost 6 bases and J lost 6, with 14 bases in between. Germline V gene data show CDR1 as MNHEY and CDR2 as SMNVEV (reference sequence). The CDR3 loop spans 13 amino acids. The CDR3 sequence: CASRSGQGAEAFF. CDR3 sequence (DNA): TGTGCCAGCAGATCTGGACAAGGAGCTGAAGCTTTCTTT.

The gene calls are TRBV6-5 and TRBJ1-5; tentatively, D is TRBD1 (5 bases). V was trimmed by 4 bases and J by 6 bases, leaving 10 bases between them. CDR3 length: 13 residues. Germline loops: CDR1 MNHEY, CDR2 SVGAGI. The CDR3 region has the DNA TGTGCCAGCAGTTCCCGGACATTTCAGCCCCAGCATTTT. This codes for CASSSRTFQPQHF.

The rearrangement joins TRBV7-9 to TRBJ2-1, with a tentative D call TRBD2 (5 bases). The V gene lost 3 bases and the J gene lost 16 bases, with 13 bases spanning the gap. CDR3 size: 11 residues. From germline, CDR1 is SEHNR and CDR2 FQNEAQ (reference sequence). This CDR3 is CASSFLAENFF. As DNA, the CDR3 is TGTGCCAGCAGCTTCCTAGCAGAGAATTTCTTC.

The CDR3 DNA is TGCGCCAGCAGCCAAGCACCTCGGGACTCCACAGATACGCAGTATTTT. It encodes CASSQAPRDSTDTQYF. V gene TRBV4-1 combines with J gene TRBJ2-3; D is possibly TRBD2 (6 bases). Germline CDR1 is MGHRA and CDR2 is YSYEKL. This CDR3 contains 16 residues. Trimming cost V 1 base and J 2 bases, with 13 bases left between them.

This sequence joins TRBV5-4 and TRBJ1-1; TRBD1 matches 7 bases. The CDR3 extends over 16 amino acids. In germline, CDR1 is SGHNT, CDR2 YYREEE (reference sequence). With 0 bases clipped from V and 5 bases from J, the junction kept 10 bases outside the gene matches. In nucleotides, the CDR3 is TGTGCCAGCAGCTTGGAGAACAGGGGAAGTAGGACTGAAGCTTTCTTT. Its protein is CASSLENRGSRTEAFF.

The chain uses TRBV6-6 and TRBJ2-5; 9 bases are shared with TRBD1. V lost 6 bases to trimming and J lost 2 bases; unmatched junction nucleotides: 4. Germline V gene sequence: CDR1 MNHNY, CDR2 SVGAGI (reference sequence). This CDR3 is built from 14 residues. The DNA of the CDR3 is TGTGCCAGCAGACCCGGGACAGGGCAAGAGACCCAGTACTTC. It translates to CASRPGTGQETQYF.

In DNA form, the CDR3 reads TGTGCCAGCAGCCCGGGGGACAGGATATCTGGAAACACCATATATTTT. Residues: CASSPGDRISGNTIYF. V is TRBV9 and J is TRBJ1-3; TRBD1 agrees at 8 bases. The CDR3 runs 16 residues. V gave up 4 bases and J gave up 1 base; unmatched junction bases: 7. Germline V gene data show CDR1 as SGDLS and CDR2 as YYNGEE.

V gene TRBV19 combines with J gene TRBJ2-3; weak D call: TRBD1 (6 bases). V gave up 5 bases and J gave up 4 bases, with 19 bases separating them. Germline loops: CDR1 LNHDA, CDR2 SQIVND (reference sequence). The CDR3 runs to 16 residues. The CDR3 DNA follows: TGTGCCAGTAGTCCGGCCATACAGGGATCCTCAGATACGCAGTATTTT. The encoded protein is CASSPAIQGSSDTQYF.

V usage is TRBV25-1 and J usage is TRBJ2-7; TRBD1 matches at 10 bases. The germline CDR1 and CDR2 sequences are MGHDK and SYGVNS. V dropped 5 bases and J dropped 4; count of bases not matched to a gene: 14. This CDR3 contains 17 residues. The CDR3 region has the DNA TGTGCCAGCAGTCGGGACAGGGGCATCCCTTTTTTTTACGAGCAGTACTTC. Protein product: CASSRDRGIPFFYEQYF.

The rearrangement links TRBV11-2 to TRBJ2-7; the match to TRBD1 covers 9 bases. V lost 4 bases, J lost 0 bases, and 7 bases stayed unmatched. Per the germline V gene, CDR1 is SGHAT and CDR2 is FQNNGV. This CDR3 spans 16 amino acids. CDR3 region: CASSYMPGQGSYEQYF. CDR3 DNA: TGTGCCAGCAGCTATATGCCGGGACAGGGCTCCTACGAGCAGTACTTC. The full variable domain, its missing parts supplied by reference TRBV11-2 and TRBJ2-7, is EAGVAQSPRYKIIEKRQSVAFWCNPISGHATLYWYQQILGQGPKLLIQFQNNGVVDDSQLPKDRFSAERLKGVDSTLKIQPAKLEDSAVYLCASSYMPGQGSYEQYFGPGTRLTVT.

CDR3: CASSPQTDPTKGQQYF. The CDR3 DNA reads as TGTGCCAGCAGCCCCCAGACAGATCCGACAAAAGGCCAGCAGTACTTC. The chain combines TRBV4-2 with TRBJ2-7, with D possibly being TRBD1 (5 bases). Trimming removed 4 bases at V and 8 bases at J, with 24 bases between. Germline V gene lookup returns CDR1 LGHNA and CDR2 YNFKEQ. The CDR3 is 16 amino acids.

This chain joins TRBV19 and TRBJ2-1; D gene uncertain. Looked up from germline, CDR1 is LNHDA and CDR2 is SQIVND (reference sequence). There are 13 residues in the CDR3. V was pared by 6 bases and J by 4 bases, with 10 bases between. The CDR3 nucleotides read TGTGCCAGTAGCCAGGTCGGTTACAATGAGCAGTTCTTC. Its protein is CASSQVGYNEQFF.

This clone was seen just once. The V gene is TRBV10-3, the J gene TRBJ1-1, with a tentative D call TRBD1 (6 bases). Germline CDR1 ENHRY, CDR2 SYGVKD. The CDR3 consists of 12 residues. Trimming removed 10 bases from V and 5 bases from J, with 14 bases in between. The CDR3 here is CATTNRVTEAFF. CDR3 sequence (DNA): TGTGCCACGACAAACAGGGTGACTGAAGCTTTCTTT.

The V and J genes are TRBV5-6 and TRBJ1-1; 12 bases align to TRBD1. The CDR3 spans 14 residues. Germline lookup yields CDR1 SGHDT and CDR2 YYEEEE. The V gene end was trimmed by 0 bases and the J gene end by 8 bases; junction bases not matched to a gene: 2. The CDR3 here is CASSLVGTGGEAFF. CDR3 DNA sequence: TGTGCCAGCAGCTTGGTGGGGACAGGGGGCGAAGCTTTCTTT.

The gene calls are TRBV5-1 and TRBJ2-1; the match to TRBD2 covers 11 bases. Germline V lookup: CDR1 SGHRS, CDR2 YFSETQ. With 3 bases clipped from V and 4 bases from J, the junction kept 6 bases outside the gene matches. The CDR3 consists of 16 residues. DNA of the CDR3: TGCGCCAGCAGCTCCGCGGGACTAGCGGCATACAATGAGCAGTTCTTC. Amino acids: CASSSAGLAAYNEQFF.

The V and J genes are TRBV27 and TRBJ2-7, with D possibly being TRBD2 (5 bases). Trimming removed 1 base at V and 3 bases at J, with 22 bases between. The germline V gene encodes CDR1 MNHEY and CDR2 SMNVEV (reference sequence). The length of the CDR3 is 18 residues. This CDR3 reads CASSLLGDLPRVSYEQYF. CDR3 nucleotides: TGTGCCAGCAGTTTATTGGGAGATCTACCTAGGGTAAGCTACGAGCAGTACTTC.

J is TRBJ1-6 and V is TRBV10-3; perhaps TRBD1 as D (6 bases). The CDR3 consists of 15 residues. V was clipped by 2 bases and J by 3 bases, with 8 bases between them. Germline values: CDR1 ENHRY, CDR2 SYGVKD. In nucleotides, the CDR3 is TGTGCCATCAGTGAGGCCAGGGGCTATAATTCACCCCTCCACTTT. Translated, it gives CAISEARGYNSPLHF.

This clone has just a few counts. This chain uses TRBV2 with TRBJ1-4, with D possibly TRBD1 on 5 matching bases. The CDR3 consists of 16 residues. The V and J ends lost 5 bases and 3 bases respectively, with 16 bases between them. Germline CDR1 and CDR2: SNHLY and FYNNEI. This CDR3 reads CASSLLGRAANEKLFF. CDR3 DNA: TGTGCCAGCAGTCTCCTTGGCAGGGCCGCTAATGAAAAACTGTTTTTT.